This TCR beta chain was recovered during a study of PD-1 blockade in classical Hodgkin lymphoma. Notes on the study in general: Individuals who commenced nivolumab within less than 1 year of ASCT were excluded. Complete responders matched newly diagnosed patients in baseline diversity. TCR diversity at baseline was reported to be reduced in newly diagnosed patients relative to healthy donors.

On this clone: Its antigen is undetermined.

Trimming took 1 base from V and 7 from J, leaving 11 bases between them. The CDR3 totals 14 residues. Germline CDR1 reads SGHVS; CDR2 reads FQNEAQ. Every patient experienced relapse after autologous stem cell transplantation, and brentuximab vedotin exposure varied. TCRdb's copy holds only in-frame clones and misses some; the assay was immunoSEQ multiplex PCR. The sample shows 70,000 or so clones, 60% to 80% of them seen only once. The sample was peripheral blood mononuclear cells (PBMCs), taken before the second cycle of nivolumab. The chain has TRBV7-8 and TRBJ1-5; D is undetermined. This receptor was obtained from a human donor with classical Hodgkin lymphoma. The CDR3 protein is CASSLEAATQPQHF. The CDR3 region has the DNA TGTGCCAGCAGCTTAGAGGCAGCCACCCAGCCCCAGCATTTT.